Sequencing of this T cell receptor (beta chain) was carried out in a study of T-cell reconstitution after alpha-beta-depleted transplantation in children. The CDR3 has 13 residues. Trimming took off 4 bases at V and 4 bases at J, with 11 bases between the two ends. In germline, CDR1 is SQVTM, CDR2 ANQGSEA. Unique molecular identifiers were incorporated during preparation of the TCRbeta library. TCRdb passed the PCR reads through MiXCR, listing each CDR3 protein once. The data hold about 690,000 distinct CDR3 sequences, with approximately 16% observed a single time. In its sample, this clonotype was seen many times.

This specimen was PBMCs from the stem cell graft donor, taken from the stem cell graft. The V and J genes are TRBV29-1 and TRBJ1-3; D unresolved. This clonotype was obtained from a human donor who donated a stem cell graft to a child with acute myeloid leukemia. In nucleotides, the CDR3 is TGCAGCGTTGCTGGGCCTGAGGGAAACACCATATATTTT. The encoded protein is CSVAGPEGNTIYF.